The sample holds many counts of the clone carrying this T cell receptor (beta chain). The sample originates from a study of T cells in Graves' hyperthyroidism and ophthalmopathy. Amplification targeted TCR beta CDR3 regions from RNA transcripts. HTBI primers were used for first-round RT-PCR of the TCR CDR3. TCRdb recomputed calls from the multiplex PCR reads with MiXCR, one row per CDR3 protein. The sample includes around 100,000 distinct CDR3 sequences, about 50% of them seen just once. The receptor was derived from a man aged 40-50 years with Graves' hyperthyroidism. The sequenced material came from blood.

Written as DNA, the CDR3 is TGCAGCGTTGAAGACGCGGGCGCCAATGAAAAACTGTTTTTT. Translated, it gives CSVEDAGANEKLFF. This rearrangement joins TRBV29-1 to TRBJ1-4; D is unresolved. Trimming cost V 0 bases and J 5 bases, with 10 bases left between them. The germline V gene has CDR1 SQVTM and CDR2 ANQGSEA. This CDR3 comprises 14 residues.